These T cell receptor beta chains were read from a single sample in a study of blood T cell repertoires in COVID-19. TCRdb keeps only in-frame clones here, not all; method: immunoSEQ multiplex PCR. Of roughly 220,000 clones listed, 82% are singletons. Sequenced material: PBMCs or T cells enriched from blood (not recorded which). The receptors stem from a man aged 35-49 years who had recovered from COVID-19. Both conserved end residues are part of each CDR3. A D gene is named only where the DNA matches it firmly. The size entry is marked missing in some rows and otherwise reads once, few, many or a size class.

clone_size j_call v_call d_call cdr3_aa cdr3_nt
NA TRBJ1-1 TRBV9 NA CASSVGRVDTEAFF TGTGCCAGCAGCGTAGGACGGGTTGACACTGAAGCTTTCTTT
NA TRBJ1-1 TRBV27 NA CASRNSGENTEAFF TGTGCCAGCAGAAACAGCGGGGAGAACACTGAAGCTTTCTTT
NA TRBJ1-1 TRBV2 NA CASSEGGRNTEAFF TGTGCCAGCAGTGAAGGCGGGCGGAACACTGAAGCTTTCTTT
NA TRBJ2-7 TRBV7-9 TRBD1 CASSRLRTGFYEQYF TGTGCCAGCAGCCGGTTAAGGACAGGGTTCTACGAGCAGTACTTC
NA TRBJ2-1 TRBV5-1 NA CASSSLGTNEQFF TGCGCCAGCAGCTCCCTCGGGACAAATGAGCAGTTCTTC
NA TRBJ2-7 TRBV4-2 TRBD2 CASTREGLADPYEQYF TGTGCCAGCACCCGAGAAGGACTAGCGGATCCCTACGAGCAGTACTTC
once TRBJ1-1 TRBV28 NA CASSNSGSTEAFF TGTGCCAGCAGCAACAGCGGAAGCACTGAAGCTTTCTTT
NA TRBJ2-3 TRBV5-4 TRBD2 CASSRGLGADTQYF TGTGCCAGCAGTCGTGGACTAGGGGCAGATACGCAGTATTTT
NA TRBJ1-5 TRBV5-5 NA CASSSGDRRQGPQHF TGTGCCAGCAGCTCGGGGGACCGGAGGCAGGGGCCCCAGCATTTT
NA TRBJ1-2 TRBV24-1 NA CATSERTQGNYGYTF TGTGCCACCAGTGAGCGCACACAGGGTAACTATGGCTACACCTTC
NA TRBJ2-2 TRBV11-2 NA CASSLDLTGELFF TGTGCCAGCAGCTTAGATTTAACCGGGGAGCTGTTTTTT
NA TRBJ1-1 TRBV5-1 NA CASSLTLASPGEAFF TGCGCCAGCAGCTTGACATTGGCGTCTCCAGGCGAAGCTTTCTTT
NA TRBJ1-4 TRBV28 NA CASRDTSYEKLFF TGTGCCAGCAGGGACACCTCCTATGAAAAACTGTTTTTT
NA TRBJ1-1 TRBV5-1 NA CASRGGVNTEAFF TGCGCCAGCCGGGGGGGAGTGAACACTGAAGCTTTCTTT
NA TRBJ2-2 TRBV24-1 TRBD1 CATSDLGSWDRQNTGELFF TGTGCCACCAGTGATTTGGGGAGCTGGGACAGACAGAACACCGGGGAGCTGTTTTTT
NA TRBJ1-2 TRBV29-1 TRBD1 CSVERDRGGGYGYTF TGCAGCGTTGAAAGGGACAGGGGGGGAGGCTATGGCTACACCTTC
NA TRBJ2-7 TRBV4-1 NA CASSQEEGSWSEQYF TGCGCCAGCAGCCAAGAGGAGGGGAGCTGGAGCGAGCAGTACTTC
NA TRBJ2-3 TRBV27 TRBD2 CASSLYSGSPDTQYF TGTGCCAGCAGTTTATACAGCGGGAGCCCAGATACGCAGTATTTT
NA TRBJ1-1 TRBV14 NA CASSQAGVAFF TGTGCCAGCAGCCAAGCAGGGGTCGCTTTCTTT
few TRBJ2-7 TRBV5-1 TRBD2 CASSSRASGLTYEQYF TGCGCCAGCAGCTCCCGGGCTAGCGGGTTAACCTACGAGCAGTACTTC
NA TRBJ1-1 TRBV18 TRBD1 CASSPVGQRNTEAFF TGTGCCAGCTCACCAGTGGGACAGAGGAACACTGAAGCTTTCTTT
NA TRBJ1-4 TRBV7-2 TRBD1 CASSSRDRGEKLFF TGTGCCAGCAGCTCCCGGGACAGAGGGGAAAAACTGTTTTTT
NA TRBJ1-1 TRBV4-2 NA CASSQARVTEAFF TGTGCCAGCAGCCAAGCCAGGGTGACTGAAGCTTTCTTT
NA TRBJ2-1 TRBV5-1 TRBD2 CASSLEGTSGHEQFF TGCGCCAGCAGCTTGGAAGGGACTAGCGGCCATGAGCAGTTCTTC
few TRBJ1-4 TRBV5-1 TRBD1 CASSPRGTVGTNEKLFF TGCGCCAGCAGCCCGAGGGGGACAGTAGGAACTAATGAAAAACTGTTTTTT
NA TRBJ2-3 TRBV21-1 NA CASSARLAGSTDTQYF TGTGCCAGCAGCGCGCGACTAGCGGGGAGCACAGATACGCAGTATTTT
NA TRBJ1-1 TRBV18 NA CASSPRAVEAFF TGTGCCAGCTCACCACGGGCAGTTGAAGCTTTCTTT
once TRBJ2-3 TRBV12-3/TRBV12-4 NA CASSRGSTDTQYF TGTGCCAGCAGTCGAGGAAGCACAGATACGCAGTATTTT
NA TRBJ2-3 TRBV5-1 NA CASSPPSSTDTQYF TGCGCCAGCAGCCCCCCCTCTAGCACAGATACGCAGTATTTT
NA TRBJ2-4 TRBV11-2 TRBD1 CASSFDRARPGYF TGTGCCAGCAGCTTCGACAGGGCCCGCCCGGGGTACTTC
NA TRBJ2-2 TRBV14 TRBD2 CASSHLRETSFSGELFF TGTGCCAGCAGCCACCTGAGAGAGACTAGCTTTTCGGGGGAGCTGTTTTTT
NA TRBJ2-6 TRBV5-4 TRBD2 CASRPGLASSGANVLTF TGTGCCTCCCGTCCCGGACTAGCTTCTTCTGGGGCCAACGTCCTGACTTTC
NA TRBJ1-3 TRBV30 TRBD1 CAWNRGPGNTIYF TGTGCCTGGAACAGGGGCCCTGGAAACACCATATATTTT
NA TRBJ2-7 TRBV28 TRBD2 CASSRVIAGGPSEQYF TGTGCCAGCAGCCGGGTGATAGCGGGGGGGCCTAGCGAGCAGTACTTC
NA TRBJ2-2 TRBV5-4 TRBD1 CASSLAGQGRTGELFF TGTGCCAGCAGCTTGGCGGGACAGGGCCGAACCGGGGAGCTGTTTTTT
NA TRBJ2-2 TRBV10-3 TRBD2 CAISESPLAGITGELFF TGTGCCATCAGTGAGTCGCCCCTAGCGGGGATTACCGGGGAGCTGTTTTTT
NA TRBJ1-1 TRBV12-3/TRBV12-4 NA CASNFNRDKHFF TGTGCCAGCAACTTCAATCGGGACAAGCACTTCTTT
NA TRBJ1-4 TRBV28 NA CATSRVAEKLFF TGTGCCACATCCAGGGTGGCGGAAAAACTGTTTTTT
NA TRBJ2-7 TRBV5-1 NA CASLATSRGYEQYF TGCGCCAGCCTAGCGACCTCCAGAGGGTACGAGCAGTACTTC
NA TRBJ1-5 TRBV7-9 TRBD1 CASSLDRGGKQPQHF TGTGCCAGCAGCCTCGACAGGGGAGGGAAACAGCCCCAGCATTTT
NA TRBJ1-5 TRBV9 NA CASSLSGNQPQHF TGTGCCAGCAGCCTTTCTGGCAATCAGCCCCAGCATTTT
few TRBJ1-5 TRBV19 TRBD1 CASSPRDRGLEPQHF TGTGCCAGTAGTCCCCGGGACAGGGGGCTTGAGCCCCAGCATTTT
NA TRBJ2-1 TRBV4-1 TRBD2 CASSQGLAASYNEQFF TGCGCCAGCAGCCAAGGGCTAGCGGCCTCCTACAATGAGCAGTTCTTC
NA TRBJ2-3 TRBV19 TRBD2 CASNRLAGVQDTQYF TGTGCCAGTAACCGACTAGCGGGAGTGCAAGATACGCAGTATTTT
NA TRBJ1-6 TRBV5-3 NA CARSIFPGQDSPLHF TGTGCCAGAAGCATTTTCCCGGGACAAGATTCACCCCTCCACTTT
NA TRBJ2-7 TRBV28 TRBD2 CASSSLAGVYEQYF TGTGCCAGCAGTTCACTAGCGGGTGTATACGAGCAGTACTTC
NA TRBJ1-5 TRBV7-8 NA CASSLAREGQPQHF TGTGCCAGCAGCTTAGCTCGGGAGGGACAGCCCCAGCATTTT
NA TRBJ2-3 TRBV5-1 TRBD2 CASSLFLAGGGDTQYF TGCGCCAGCAGCTTGTTCCTAGCGGGAGGTGGAGATACGCAGTATTTT
NA TRBJ1-5 TRBV6-2/TRBV6-3 TRBD1 CASSQGTAQPQHF TGTGCCAGCAGTCAAGGGACAGCTCAGCCCCAGCATTTT
NA TRBJ2-7 TRBV5-1 TRBD2 CASSSGTSSLSYEQYF TGCGCCAGCAGCTCCGGGACTAGCTCACTCTCCTACGAGCAGTACTTC